The clone carrying this TCR beta chain was seen more than once but under ten times. Its target is not known. The record originates from a study of T cells after yellow fever vaccination. Study overall: Each low-cell-number fraction was prepared by means of SMART-Seq v4 Ultra Low Input.

Study-wide findings and caveats: CD4 and CD8 compartments shared a small share of clonotypes. Though weaker, the secondary response peaked faster, on day 5 versus 15.

They built TCR cDNA with 5'RACE template switching, a step that put in a universal primer site and UMIs. TCRdb passed the 5' RACE reads through MiXCR, listing each CDR3 protein once. The table has about 580,000 distinct CDR3 sequences, about 17% seen once. This CDR3 has 12 amino acids. The germline V gene has CDR1 LNHNV and CDR2 YYDKDF (reference sequence). V was clipped by 0 bases and J by 10 bases, with 9 bases between them. V usage is TRBV15 and J usage is TRBJ1-2; D ambiguous. This TCR came from a man younger than 35 who received the YFV17D yellow fever vaccine. This specimen was PBMCs, taken 5 days after the first yellow fever vaccination. Here the CDR3 reads CATSRDLRAYTF. Written as DNA, the CDR3 is TGTGCCACCAGCAGAGATTTAAGGGCCTACACCTTC. The full variable domain, in which reference TRBV15 and TRBJ1-2 provide the parts outside the CDR3, is DAMVIQNPRYQVTQFGKPVTLSCSQTLNHNVMYWYQQKSSQAPKLLFHYYDKDFNNEADTPDNFQSRRPNTSFCFLDIRSPGLGDTAMYLCATSRDLRAYTFGSGTRLTVV.